The subject of this entry is one T cell receptor (beta chain). There is no known antigen for this receptor. Per-nucleotide qualities are absent, and no much larger clonotype sits a single base away. There are 16 amino acids in the CDR3, from cysteine to phenylalanine inclusive. Only the CDR3 region is kept as DNA, spanning 48 bases read in frame from base 1. The V and J ends are trimmed by 0 bases and 0 bases, leaving 9 bases between them. The germline V gene encodes CDR1 MGHRA and CDR2 YSYEKL. A case-control design nested within a healthcare worker cohort in London, UK, was used, with weekly nasopharyngeal swab PCR tests and blood sampling performed. Between 23 and 31 March 2020, the week of the UK lockdown, healthcare workers were enrolled and then followed up weekly for as long as 16 weeks. This sample was included in a study of early T cells in non-severe SARS-CoV-2 infection (dated by TCRdb to about 2021). Describing the broader study: Because TCR sequencing relied on bulk RNA taken from unsorted whole blood, pairing of alpha and beta chains was not possible. Findings and caveats that apply to the study as a whole: Matching against VDJdb was skewed toward anti-spike CD8 responses, likely underestimated virus-specific expansions, and missed private and CD4 specificities.

Libraries were built with 5' RACE. These reads were obtained on a NextSeq 500. Unique molecular identifiers were attached to individual cDNA molecules in the TCR library protocol so that sequencing error and PCR bias could be corrected. TCR alpha and beta chains were both sequenced, and the abundances of alpha and beta sequences in each sample were closely correlated with each other. As for the authors' bioinformatics: Decombinator V4 was used to annotate the V gene, J gene and CDR3 of the TCR sequences. TCRs were defined as expanded if a significant change between any two time points was detected under a Poisson model with p below 0.0001. Abundances of TCRs were expressed as counts per million after normalisation to the total number of TCRs sequenced in each sample. TRAV1-2 paired with TRAJ12, TRAJ20 or TRAJ33 defined MAIT TCRs, while TRAV10 paired with TRAJ18 defined iNKT TCRs. A search of VDJdb, accessed on 1 November 2021, was run for TCRs annotated to CMV, EBV and SARS-CoV-2, with TCRs annotated for multiple antigens excluded. TCRdb reanalyzed the raw reads on its own, using fastp at Q25 for trimming and MiXCR for clone calling, and kept in-frame beta chains. Rows are combined by CDR3 protein, so each entry shows the most common genes and DNA. TCRdb, not the authors, supplied the V and J calls. Here the sample has about 97,000 distinct CDR3 sequences; approximately 10% occur a single time. The ten largest make up approximately 4.7% of the sample.

This TCR derives from an adult who was a healthcare worker with PCR-confirmed SARS-CoV-2 infection or an uninfected control (not recorded which). Sequencing used whole blood, obtained at baseline. The receptor chain draws on TRBV4-1 and TRBJ2-1, with the D gene not confidently named. CDR3 sequence: CASSQDWADSYNEQFF. The nucleotide sequence reads as follows: TGCGCCAGCAGCCAAGATTGGGCGGACTCCTACAATGAGCAGTTCTTC.